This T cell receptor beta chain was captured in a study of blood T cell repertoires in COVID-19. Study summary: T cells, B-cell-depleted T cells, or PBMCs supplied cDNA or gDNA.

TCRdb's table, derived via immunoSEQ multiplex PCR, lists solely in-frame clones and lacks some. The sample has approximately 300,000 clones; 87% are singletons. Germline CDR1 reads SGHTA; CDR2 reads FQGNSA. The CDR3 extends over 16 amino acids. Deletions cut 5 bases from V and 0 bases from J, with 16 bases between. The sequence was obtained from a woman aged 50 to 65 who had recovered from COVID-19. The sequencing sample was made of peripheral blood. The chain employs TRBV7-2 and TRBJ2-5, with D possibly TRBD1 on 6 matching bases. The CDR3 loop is CASSNGQILYQETQYF. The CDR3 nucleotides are TGTGCCAGCAGCAACGGACAGATCCTGTACCAAGAGACCCAGTACTTC.